This T cell receptor (beta chain) came from a study of T cells after yellow fever vaccination. Looked up from germline, CDR1 is SEHNR and CDR2 is FQNEAQ (reference sequence). This CDR3 contains 14 residues. V dropped 1 base and J dropped 4 bases, with 5 bases sitting between them. Each CDR3 protein is one row after TCRdb ran MiXCR on the 5' RACE reads. The table records 300,000 to 350,000 distinct CDR3 sequences, around 4.5% of them present only once. This clonotype was seen ten or more times. The TCR comes from a man between 18 and 29 years old who received the YFV17D yellow fever vaccine. The specimen comprised PBMCs, sampled 15 days after the yellow fever booster vaccination. V gene TRBV7-9 combines with J gene TRBJ1-6, with D unclear. The CDR3 here is CASSLEQYNSPLHF. DNA for the CDR3: TGTGCCAGCAGCTTAGAACAGTATAATTCACCCCTCCACTTT.